The entry below gives a single T cell receptor beta chain sequence along with its context. Its antigen remains unknown. The authors made TCR beta libraries by quantitative 5'-RACE with molecular barcodes. TCRdb redid the calling of the 5' RACE reads with MiXCR, one entry per CDR3 protein. In the table there are roughly 260,000 distinct CDR3 sequences, around 20% of which are singletons. These data originate in a study of CD8 T cells in ankylosing spondylitis. Regarding the study as a whole: Several highly homologous variants formed a TCR beta motif that appeared characteristic of ankylosing spondylitis blood. Earlier studies detected some motif variants in reactive arthritis synovial fluid and blood. Matched ankylosing spondylitis synovial fluid reportedly showed significant enrichment of disease-linked clones.

J gave up 5 bases and V 5 bases, and 11 bases lay outside the gene matches. The CDR3 is made up of 16 amino acids. CDR1 is SGHRS and CDR2 is YFSETQ in the germline V gene. Sequenced: blood, either unsorted or a sorted T cell fraction (not recorded which). V gene TRBV5-1 combines with J gene TRBJ2-2; 8 bases align to TRBD2. The sequence was collected from a male donor with ankylosing spondylitis or in good health (not recorded which). The DNA for the CDR3 is TGCGCCAGCAGACGGTCCGGAACTAGCGGTACCGGGGAGCTGTTTTTT. It codes for CASRRSGTSGTGELFF.